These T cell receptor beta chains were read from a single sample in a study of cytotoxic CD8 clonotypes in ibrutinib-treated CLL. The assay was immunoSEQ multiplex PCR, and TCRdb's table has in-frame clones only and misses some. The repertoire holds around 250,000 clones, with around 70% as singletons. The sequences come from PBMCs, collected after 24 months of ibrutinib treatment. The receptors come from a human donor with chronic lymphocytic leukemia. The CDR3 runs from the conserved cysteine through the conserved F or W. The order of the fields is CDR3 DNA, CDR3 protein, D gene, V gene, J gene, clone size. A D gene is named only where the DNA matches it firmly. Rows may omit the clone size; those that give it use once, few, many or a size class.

TGTGCCAGCAGCACCGCCAATAAGGCCGAGCAGTACTTC	CASSTANKAEQYF	.	TRBV5-4	TRBJ2-7	.
TGTGCCAGCAGCTTAGGTTACGAGCAGTACTTC	CASSLGYEQYF	.	TRBV13	TRBJ2-7	.
TGTGCCAGCAGAAGCGAGCTGGAGGGTTACAATGAGCAGTTCTTC	CASRSELEGYNEQFF	.	TRBV2	TRBJ2-1	.
TGCGCCAGCAGCTTGGCCCCTATGGGCCCCGGTGAGCAGTTCTTC	CASSLAPMGPGEQFF	.	TRBV5-1	TRBJ2-1	few
TGTGCCAGTAAGAGCAGGGGGGACACCGGGGAGCTGTTTTTT	CASKSRGDTGELFF	.	TRBV19	TRBJ2-2	.
TGTGCCAGCAGCTTATCCGGGCCTCCGGGCCCCCTATACGAGCAGTACTTC	CASSLSGPPGPLYEQYF	.	TRBV11-2	TRBJ2-7	.
TGTGCCAGCAGCAAGGGGTTCGAGGGCTACGAGCAGTACTTC	CASSKGFEGYEQYF	.	TRBV16	TRBJ2-7	once
TGTGCCAGCAGCTTGGAGGGAGAGAAGAATCAGCCCCAGCATTTT	CASSLEGEKNQPQHF	.	TRBV2	TRBJ1-5	.
TGTGCCAGCTCTCCTTTCGACAGGGACACTGAAGCTTTCTTT	CASSPFDRDTEAFF	TRBD1	TRBV18	TRBJ1-1	.
TGCGCCAGCAGCTTTGGAGAGACCCAGTACTTC	CASSFGETQYF	.	TRBV5-1	TRBJ2-5	.
TGTGCCAGCAGTGTCTTTCTGGGACAGGGAAGCAATCAGCCCCAGCATTTT	CASSVFLGQGSNQPQHF	TRBD1	TRBV2	TRBJ1-5	.
TGTGCCAGCAGCAATAGAGGGGGACTAGCGGGAGGGGGCCCGTGTATTATGTGCTACAATGAGCAGTTCTTC	CASSNRGGLAGGGPCIMCYNEQFF	.	TRBV21-1	TRBJ2-1	.
TGTGCCAGGAACCACAGGGAAGAAAAACTGTTTTTT	CARNHREEKLFF	.	TRBV6-4	TRBJ1-4	few
TGTGCCAGCAGCGGTGGGACTAGCGGGATCGTCGACGAGCAGTACTTC	CASSGGTSGIVDEQYF	TRBD2	TRBV9	TRBJ2-7	.
TGCGCCAGCAGCTTCATCCCCCTTAGCGGAGGACCCTACAATGAGCAGTTCTTC	CASSFIPLSGGPYNEQFF	.	TRBV5-1	TRBJ2-1	.
TGTGCCAGCAGTCAAGGGCGCAATGAGCAGTTCTTC	CASSQGRNEQFF	.	TRBV27	TRBJ2-1	.
TGTGCCAGCTCACCAGGACAGGGCTCCTACAATGAGCAGTTCTTC	CASSPGQGSYNEQFF	TRBD1	TRBV18	TRBJ2-1	.
TGCGCCAGCAGCCTCGAGGGACTAGGGGGAAACAATGAGCAGTTCTTC	CASSLEGLGGNNEQFF	TRBD2	TRBV5-1	TRBJ2-1	.
TGTGCCAGCAGGGCGCAGGGGCTCTACGAGCAGTACTTC	CASRAQGLYEQYF	.	TRBV6-1	TRBJ2-7	.
TGTGCCAGCTCACCACTCCGCGGGACGGGCGATCAGCCCCAGCATTTT	CASSPLRGTGDQPQHF	.	TRBV18	TRBJ1-5	.
TGTGCCAGCAGCTTAATAAGGACCAAAGAGACCCAGTACTTC	CASSLIRTKETQYF	.	TRBV13	TRBJ2-5	.
TGTGCCAGCAACCAGCGGGAGGCAGATACGCAGTATTTT	CASNQREADTQYF	TRBD2	TRBV9	TRBJ2-3	.
TGTGCCGCAGGGGACCCCCGGGACGAGCAGTACTTC	CAAGDPRDEQYF	.	TRBV27	TRBJ2-7	.
TGTGCCAGCAGCCAAGATGGTCAGAGTAGCAATCAGCCCCAGCATTTT	CASSQDGQSSNQPQHF	.	TRBV4-2	TRBJ1-5	once
TGTGCCAGCTCACCTGCAATGTACACTGAAGCTTTCTTT	CASSPAMYTEAFF	.	TRBV18	TRBJ1-1	.
TGTGCCAGCAGCCAAGGACAGGGGGCCTTTCAGCCCCAGCATTTT	CASSQGQGAFQPQHF	TRBD1	TRBV7-6	TRBJ1-5	.
TGTGCCAGCAGTTACGACAGTAAACTGTTTTTT	CASSYDSKLFF	.	TRBV6-5	TRBJ1-4	.
TGCGCCAGCAGCTTGGACGGCTCCGACACAGATACGCAGTATTTT	CASSLDGSDTDTQYF	.	TRBV5-1	TRBJ2-3	once
TGTGCCAGCAGCTTAACTGATACGCAGTATTTT	CASSLTDTQYF	.	TRBV5-6	TRBJ2-3	.
TGTGCCAGCAGCTTAGTTTTGTGGTCGGGACTAGCCCCCAAAGAGACCCAGTACTTC	CASSLVLWSGLAPKETQYF	TRBD2	TRBV7-2	TRBJ2-5	.
TGCAGCGTTGAAATCTCGAATTCAGGCTACGAGCAGTACTTC	CSVEISNSGYEQYF	.	TRBV29-1	TRBJ2-7	.
TGCAGCGTTGGGACAGGGATGGACTATGGCTACACCTTC	CSVGTGMDYGYTF	TRBD1	TRBV29-1	TRBJ1-2	few
TGTGCCAGCAGTGAGCCGGGACAGGTTTATGGCTACACCTTC	CASSEPGQVYGYTF	TRBD1	TRBV25-1	TRBJ1-2	.
TGCGCCAGCAGCCCGGCCGCAACTAATGAAAAACTGTTTTTT	CASSPAATNEKLFF	.	TRBV5-1	TRBJ1-4	.
TGTGCCAGCAGTTTATCGCAGGGTGGGGCACTCTACAATGAGCAGTTCTTC	CASSLSQGGALYNEQFF	.	TRBV28	TRBJ2-1	.
TGTGCCAGTGAAAGGCCTAGCGGGACTAAAGAGCAGTACTTC	CASERPSGTKEQYF	TRBD2	TRBV28	TRBJ2-7	.
TGTGCCAGCTCACCTAGGATATCAGACCAAGAGACCCAGTACTTC	CASSPRISDQETQYF	.	TRBV18	TRBJ2-5	.
TGTGCCAGCAGTTTAGGGGGGGCGAGACAGCCCCAGCATTTT	CASSLGGARQPQHF	.	TRBV28	TRBJ1-5	.
TGTGCCAGCAGCCTTGCATTGTCTGGCTACACCTTC	CASSLALSGYTF	.	TRBV28	TRBJ1-2	.
TGTGCCAGCAGTTTAATAAGGACAGGGGAAGCTGGGGCCAACGTCCTGACTTTC	CASSLIRTGEAGANVLTF	TRBD1	TRBV27	TRBJ2-6	few
TGTGCCAGCAGTTGGGGGATGAGCGGGAGCGGCCACAATGAGCAGTTCTTC	CASSWGMSGSGHNEQFF	TRBD2	TRBV27	TRBJ2-1	.
TGTGCCAGCAGCTTAGGGGGGTCCAGCGGGAGCTACAATGAGCAGTTCTTC	CASSLGGSSGSYNEQFF	TRBD2	TRBV13	TRBJ2-1	.
TGTGCCAGCAGTTCATTAGCGGCAAACTCCTACAATGAGCAGTTCTTC	CASSSLAANSYNEQFF	.	TRBV6-6	TRBJ2-1	.
TGTGCCAGCAGCTTACCTCGAGCTTCGAAGGCAGGTTTCGGAGCTTTCTTT	CASSLPRASKAGFGAFF	.	TRBV7-8	TRBJ1-1	.
TGTGCCAGCAGGTACGAGGGTGGAGGGGATGAGCAGTTCTTC	CASRYEGGGDEQFF	.	TRBV27	TRBJ2-1	.
TGTGCCAGCAGCATTACAGGGGGACAAGAGACCCAGTACTTC	CASSITGGQETQYF	TRBD1	TRBV5-5	TRBJ2-5	.